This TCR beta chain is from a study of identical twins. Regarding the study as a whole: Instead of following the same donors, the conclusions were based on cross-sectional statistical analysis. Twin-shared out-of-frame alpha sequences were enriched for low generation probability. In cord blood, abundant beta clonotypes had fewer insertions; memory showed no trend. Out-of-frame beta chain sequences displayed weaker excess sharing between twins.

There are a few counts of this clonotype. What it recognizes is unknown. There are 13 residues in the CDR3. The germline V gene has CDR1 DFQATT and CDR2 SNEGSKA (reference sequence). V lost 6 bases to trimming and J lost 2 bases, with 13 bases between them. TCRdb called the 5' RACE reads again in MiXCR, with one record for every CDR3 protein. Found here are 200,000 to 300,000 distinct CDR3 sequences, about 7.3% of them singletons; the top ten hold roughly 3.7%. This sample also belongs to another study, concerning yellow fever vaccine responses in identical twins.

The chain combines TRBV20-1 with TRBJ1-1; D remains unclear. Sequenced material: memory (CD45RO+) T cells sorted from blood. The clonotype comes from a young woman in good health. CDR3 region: CSAPRAINTEAFF. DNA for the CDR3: TGCAGTGCCCCGAGGGCGATAAACACTGAAGCTTTCTTT.